Each of the 25 T cell receptor beta chains below was sequenced from the same sample in a study of cytomegalovirus exposure and HLA in healthy donors. Both 60 Vbeta primers and 13 Jbeta primers went into the PCR. This table comes from immunoSEQ multiplex PCR, and its TCRdb copy is limited to in-frame clones, with some not included. The sample holds roughly 100,000 clones, roughly 80% seen once. The sequenced material came from PBMCs. The receptors here all came from a man aged 45-65 years in good health and CMV-seropositive.

V is TRBV29-1 and J is TRBJ2-2, with D possibly matching TRBD1 (8 bases). Germline CDR1 is SQVTM and CDR2 is ANQGSEA. CDR3 length equals 14 residues. Trimming left V 7 bases short and J 5 bases short, with 17 bases between. CDR3 bases: TGCAGCGCTCACAGGGGGGGTAGAACCGGGGAGCTGTTTTTT. Translating gives CSAHRGGRTGELFF.

V usage is TRBV9 and J usage is TRBJ2-7; D is unresolved. The germline V gene has CDR1 SGDLS and CDR2 YYNGEE. The V and J ends lost 4 bases and 1 base respectively, with 18 bases between them. This CDR3 has 16 amino acids. CDR3 coding DNA: TGTGCCAGCAGCTCCCGCCCCCAGGCGAGTTCCTACGAGCAGTACTTC. Its translation: CASSSRPQASSYEQYF.

The CDR3 DNA is TGTGCCAGCTCACCCCAACAGGGGGCGTCGGATCAGCCCCAGCATTTT. Its protein product is CASSPQQGASDQPQHF. This chain links TRBV18 with TRBJ1-5, with 9 bases fitting TRBD1. The CDR3 contains 16 residues. Trimming at V came to 3 bases and at J to 5 bases, leaving 8 bases not matched to a gene. CDR1 KGHSH and CDR2 LQKENI come from the germline V gene.

The chain recombines TRBV7-2 with TRBJ2-1; the D gene is possibly TRBD2 (5 bases). The V gene's germline CDR1 is SGHTA and CDR2 FQGNSA. The CDR3 extends over 15 amino acids. Trimming shortened V by 5 bases and J by 6 bases, and 17 bases separated the two germline ends. CDR3 region: CASSPDGRASNEQFF. The CDR3 DNA is TGTGCCAGCAGCCCAGACGGGCGGGCCTCCAATGAGCAGTTCTTC.

CDR3: CASSSPGGEQYF. The CDR3 DNA is TGTGCCAGCAGCTCCCCGGGGGGGGAGCAGTACTTC. This sequence joins TRBV5-4 and TRBJ2-7; 8 positions agree with TRBD2. Germline CDR1 SGHNT, CDR2 YYREEE (reference sequence). Losses at the gene ends were 3 bases for V and 7 bases for J; bases not matched to a gene: 3. The CDR3 totals 12 residues.

This chain uses TRBV30 with TRBJ2-7; 7 nucleotides agree with TRBD2. Trimming took 8 bases from V and 0 from J; bases not matched to a gene: 10. CDR1 GTSNPN and CDR2 SVGIG come from the germline V gene (reference sequence). The CDR3 sequence is 14 residues long. CDR3 coding DNA: TGTGCCCTGGGGGGGGAGACGGTCTCCTACGAGCAGTACTTC. This encodes CALGGETVSYEQYF.

V gene TRBV2 combines with J gene TRBJ2-3; 8 bases line up with TRBD2. The CDR3 has 15 amino acids. Germline CDR1 is SNHLY and CDR2 is FYNNEI. After removal of 2 bases from V and 3 bases from J, the junction contained 4 bases not matched to a gene. CDR3 sequence (DNA): TGTGCCAGCAGTGAAATTCTAGCGGGTACAGATACGCAGTATTTT. Translating gives CASSEILAGTDTQYF.

CDR3 sequence (DNA): TGTGCCAGCAGTGAACAGGAGGTGGACACTGAAGCTTTCTTT. Translated, it gives CASSEQEVDTEAFF. The rearrangement joins TRBV6-1 to TRBJ1-1; D is unclear. CDR1 is MNHNS, CDR2 SASEGT, per germline. CDR3 length equals 14 residues. Trimming left V 2 bases short and J 3 bases short, with 10 bases between.

This clone was observed a few times. The J gene is TRBJ2-7, the V gene TRBV6-5; TRBD2 might be the D (5 bases). Germline lookup yields CDR1 MNHEY and CDR2 SVGAGI. The CDR3 totals 15 residues. The V gene lost 6 bases and the J gene lost 0 bases, with 15 bases spanning the gap. In DNA form, the CDR3 reads TGTGCCAGCAGCGAGGTGCCAGCGGACTCCTACGAGCAGTACTTC. Its protein is CASSEVPADSYEQYF.

The chain recombines TRBV7-3 with TRBJ2-5; a possible D gene is TRBD2 (5 bases). This CDR3 spans 14 amino acids. Trimming pared 3 bases from V and 4 bases from J, leaving 12 bases between. Germline CDR1 is SGHTA and CDR2 is FQGTGA. The CDR3 spells CASSFNGERETQYF. The CDR3 bases are TGTGCCAGCAGCTTTAACGGGGAACGAGAGACCCAGTACTTC.

V and J are TRBV6-5 and TRBJ1-1; no definite D call. Trimming removed 6 bases at V and 1 base at J, with 12 bases between. This CDR3 spans 14 amino acids. The V gene's germline CDR1 is MNHEY and CDR2 SVGAGI. CDR3 nucleotides: TGTGCCAGCAGACTTCCTCAGGAGAACACTGAAGCTTTCTTT. As protein: CASRLPQENTEAFF.

The chain couples TRBV7-3 to TRBJ2-1, with D perhaps matching TRBD1 (5 bases). CDR1 and CDR2 from the germline V gene are SGHTA and FQGTGA. The CDR3 is 19 amino acids. Deletions cut 0 bases from V and 2 bases from J, with 20 bases between. DNA for the CDR3: TGTGCCAGCAGCTTAACGTTCTCCCCAGGGTTGAGCCCCTACAATGAGCAGTTCTTC. Protein sequence: CASSLTFSPGLSPYNEQFF.

The gene calls are TRBV5-1 and TRBJ2-5, with D perhaps TRBD1 (6 bases). The CDR3 runs to 16 residues. V was pared by 0 bases and J by 0 bases, with 12 bases between. Per the germline V gene, CDR1 is SGHRS and CDR2 is YFSETQ. In DNA form, the CDR3 reads TGCGCCAGCAGCTTGGATGGGGGCCCAAACCAAGAGACCCAGTACTTC. Residues: CASSLDGGPNQETQYF.

The V call is TRBV28, the J call TRBJ2-5; possible D gene TRBD2, 7 bases. Germline V gene sequence: CDR1 MDHEN, CDR2 SYDVKM. The germline V and J ends were trimmed by 7 bases and 4 bases, with 16 bases remaining between them. CDR3 length equals 14 residues. CDR3 sequence reads: CASNRGAGLETQYF. CDR3 DNA: TGTGCCAGCAATCGGGGGGCAGGGTTAGAGACCCAGTACTTC.

The gene calls are TRBV18 and TRBJ1-4; 10 nucleotides match TRBD1. The germline V gene has CDR1 KGHSH and CDR2 LQKENI. The CDR3 loop spans 16 amino acids. The V segment lost 1 base and the J segment 5 bases; nucleotides outside the gene matches: 4. The CDR3 coding sequence is TGTGCCAGCTCACCACGATCGGACAGGGGGAATGAAAAACTGTTTTTT. Its protein product is CASSPRSDRGNEKLFF. The full variable domain, its missing parts supplied by reference TRBV18 and TRBJ1-4, is NAGVMQNPRHLVRRRGQEARLRCSPMKGHSHVYWYRQLPEEGLKFMVYLQKENIIDESGMPKERFSAEFPKEGPSILRIQQVVRGDSAAYFCASSPRSDRGNEKLFFGSGTQLSVL.

The genes are TRBV15 and TRBJ2-1; D is perhaps TRBD1 (6 bases). The CDR3 has 14 residues. Trimming left V 6 bases short and J 2 bases short, with 11 bases between. Germline V gene lookup returns CDR1 LNHNV and CDR2 YYDKDF (reference sequence). The CDR3, as DNA: TGTGCCACCAGACCAGGGGAAACCTACAATGAGCAGTTCTTC. It encodes CATRPGETYNEQFF.

The J gene is TRBJ2-1, the V gene TRBV29-1, with 8 bases identical to TRBD1. V shed 2 bases and J 7 bases; nucleotides not matched to a gene: 4. The CDR3 sequence is 13 residues long. Per the germline V gene, CDR1 is SQVTM and CDR2 is ANQGSEA. The CDR3 DNA reads TGCAGCGTTGAACACAACAGGGGGAATGAGCAGTTCTTC. This translates into CSVEHNRGNEQFF.

This clone was detected only a few times. The rearrangement uses TRBV2 and TRBJ2-1, with TRBD2 matching over 13 bases. Germline CDR1 is SNHLY and CDR2 is FYNNEI. CDR3 length equals 15 residues. J lost 5 bases, V lost 8 bases, and 6 bases had no gene match. CDR3 amino acids: CASLVGLAGNNEQFF. The CDR3 DNA is TGTGCCAGCTTGGTGGGACTAGCGGGAAACAATGAGCAGTTCTTC.

This clone was seen a single time. The CDR3 DNA sequence: TGCGCCAGCAGGGCGGGACTAACTAGCACAGATACGCAGTATTTT. Translated, it gives CASRAGLTSTDTQYF. The chain carries TRBV5-1 and TRBJ2-3, with 7 bases lining up with TRBD2. V shed 5 bases, J shed 0 bases, and the junction held 6 bases outside the gene matches. From germline, CDR1 is SGHRS and CDR2 YFSETQ. This CDR3 has 15 residues. The whole variable domain, filled in from reference TRBV5-1 and TRBJ2-3, reads KAGVTQTPRYLIKTRGQQVTLSCSPISGHRSVSWYQQTPGQGLQFLFEYFSETQRNKGNFPGRFSGRQFSNSRSEMNVSTLELGDSALYLCASRAGLTSTDTQYFGPGTRLTVL.

CDR3 sequence reads: CASSLAGGYTGELFF. The CDR3 DNA follows: TGTGCCAGCAGCTTAGCGGGAGGGTACACCGGGGAGCTGTTTTTT. The chain has TRBV7-2 and TRBJ2-2; 7 bases fit TRBD2. The CDR3 runs 15 residues. CDR1 and CDR2 from the germline V gene are SGHTA and FQGNSA. V lost 0 bases to trimming and J lost 3 bases; unmatched junction nucleotides: 1.

The rearrangement links TRBV28 to TRBJ1-5; no reliable D call. From germline, CDR1 is MDHEN and CDR2 SYDVKM. The CDR3 is 18 amino acids. Deletions cut 6 bases from V and 6 bases from J, with 27 bases between. The CDR3 reads CASSRGAVHEFRGQPQHF. CDR3 coding DNA: TGTGCCAGCAGCCGGGGTGCAGTACACGAATTTCGAGGTCAGCCCCAGCATTTT. Full variable domain (remainder filled in from reference TRBV28 and TRBJ1-5): DVKVTQSSRYLVKRTGEKVFLECVQDMDHENMFWYRQDPGLGLRLIYFSYDVKMKEKGDIPEGYSVSREKKERFSLILESASTNQTSMYLCASSRGAVHEFRGQPQHFGDGTRLSIL.

The V gene is TRBV5-1, the J gene TRBJ1-1, with 8 bases matching TRBD1. Germline CDR1 and CDR2: SGHRS and YFSETQ. V trimming: 3 bases; J trimming: 1 base; junction bases outside the gene matches: 2. This CDR3 has 14 amino acids. The chain's CDR3 is CASSSDRGNTEAFF. CDR3 sequence (DNA): TGCGCCAGCAGCTCCGACAGGGGGAACACTGAAGCTTTCTTT.

This clone occurred once. The rearrangement joins TRBV6-1 to TRBJ1-5, with TRBD1 as a possible D gene (5 bases). The V gene lost 1 base and the J gene lost 2 bases, with 9 bases spanning the gap. The CDR3 is 15 amino acids. Germline V CDR1 and CDR2: MNHNS, SASEGT. The CDR3 here is CASSEVDSGNQPQHF. For the CDR3, the DNA is TGTGCCAGCAGTGAAGTCGACAGCGGCAATCAGCCCCAGCATTTT.

The V and J genes are TRBV28 and TRBJ2-6; the match to TRBD1 covers 12 bases. The CDR3 runs 23 residues. Per the germline V gene, CDR1 is MDHEN and CDR2 is SYDVKM. V was pared by 6 bases and J by 0 bases, with 21 bases of the junction left unmatched. The CDR3 bases are TGTGCCAGCAGAGTAGTTAGTCGGGACAGGGGGCCCCGAGCCTCCTCTGGGGCCAACGTCCTGACTTTC. As protein: CASRVVSRDRGPRASSGANVLTF.

This rearrangement joins TRBV28 to TRBJ2-7; 9 bases map to TRBD1. Trimming took 6 bases from V and 0 from J; bases not matched to a gene: 9. Germline CDR1 and CDR2: MDHEN and SYDVKM. The CDR3 has 16 residues. The CDR3 here is CASRPTGGLSSYEQYF. In nucleotides, the CDR3 is TGTGCCAGCAGGCCAACAGGGGGCTTAAGCTCCTACGAGCAGTACTTC.